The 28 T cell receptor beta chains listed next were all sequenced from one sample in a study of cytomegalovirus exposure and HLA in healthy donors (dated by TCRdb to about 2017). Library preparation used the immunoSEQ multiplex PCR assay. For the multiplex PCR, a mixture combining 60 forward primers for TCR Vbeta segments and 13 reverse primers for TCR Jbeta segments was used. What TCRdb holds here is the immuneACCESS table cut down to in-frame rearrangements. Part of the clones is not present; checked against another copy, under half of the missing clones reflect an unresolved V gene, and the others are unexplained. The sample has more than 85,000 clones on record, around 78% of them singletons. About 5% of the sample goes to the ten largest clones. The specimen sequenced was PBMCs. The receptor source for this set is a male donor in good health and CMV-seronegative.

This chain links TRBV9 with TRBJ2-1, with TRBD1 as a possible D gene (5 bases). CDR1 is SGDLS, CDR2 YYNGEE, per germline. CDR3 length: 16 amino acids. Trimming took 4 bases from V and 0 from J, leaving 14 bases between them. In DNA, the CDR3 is TGTGCCAGCAGCCTTCAAGGGGCCGACTCCTACAATGAGCAGTTCTTC. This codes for CASSLQGADSYNEQFF.

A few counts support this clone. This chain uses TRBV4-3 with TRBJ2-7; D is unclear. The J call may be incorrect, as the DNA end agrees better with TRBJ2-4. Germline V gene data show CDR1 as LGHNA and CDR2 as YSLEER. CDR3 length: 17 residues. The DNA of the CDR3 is TGCGCCAGCAGCCACTCTCCCGACGTCGGTAGTTCGGACATTCAGTACTTC. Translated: CASSHSPDVGSSDIQYF.

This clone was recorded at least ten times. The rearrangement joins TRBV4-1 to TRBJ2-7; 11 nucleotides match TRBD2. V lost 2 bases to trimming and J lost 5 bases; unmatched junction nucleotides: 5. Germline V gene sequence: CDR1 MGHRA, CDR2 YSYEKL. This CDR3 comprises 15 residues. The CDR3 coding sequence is TGCGCCAGCAGCCAACCGACTAGCGGGAAGAACGAGCAGTACTTC. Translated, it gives CASSQPTSGKNEQYF.

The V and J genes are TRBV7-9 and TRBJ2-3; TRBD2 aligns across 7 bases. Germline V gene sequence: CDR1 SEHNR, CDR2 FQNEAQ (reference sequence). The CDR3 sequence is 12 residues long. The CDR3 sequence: CSGSGRADTQYF. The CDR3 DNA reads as TGTTCCGGATCGGGGAGGGCAGATACGCAGTATTTT.

The CDR3 sequence is CASSQPLTSVYNEQFF. In DNA form, the CDR3 reads TGCGCCAGCAGCCAACCCTTGACTAGCGTTTACAATGAGCAGTTCTTC. The chain joins TRBV4-1 to TRBJ2-1; 8 nucleotides align to TRBD2. V was clipped by 2 bases and J by 4 bases; unmatched bases: 7. This CDR3 spans 16 amino acids. Germline loops: CDR1 MGHRA, CDR2 YSYEKL.

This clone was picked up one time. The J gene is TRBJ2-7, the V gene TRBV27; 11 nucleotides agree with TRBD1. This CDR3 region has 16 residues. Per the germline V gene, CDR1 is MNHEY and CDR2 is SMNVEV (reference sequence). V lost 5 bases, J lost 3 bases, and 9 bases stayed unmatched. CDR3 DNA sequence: TGTGCCAGCAGTCCCCAGGGACAGGGGGTTCACTACGAGCAGTACTTC. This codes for CASSPQGQGVHYEQYF.

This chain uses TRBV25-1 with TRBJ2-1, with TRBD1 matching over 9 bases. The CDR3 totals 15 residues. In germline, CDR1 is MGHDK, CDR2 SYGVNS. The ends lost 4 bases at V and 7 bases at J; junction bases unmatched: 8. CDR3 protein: CASSARDRAINEQFF. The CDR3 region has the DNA TGTGCCAGCAGTGCCCGGGACAGGGCGATTAATGAGCAGTTCTTC.

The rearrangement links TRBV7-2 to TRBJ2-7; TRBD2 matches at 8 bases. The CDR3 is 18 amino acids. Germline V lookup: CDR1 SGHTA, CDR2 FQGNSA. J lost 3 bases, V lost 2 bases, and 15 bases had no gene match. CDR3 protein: CASSLPTVGLAGLYEQYF. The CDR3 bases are TGTGCCAGCAGCTTACCGACTGTCGGACTAGCAGGTCTCTACGAGCAGTACTTC. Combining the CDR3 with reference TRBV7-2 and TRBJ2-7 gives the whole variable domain GAGVSQSPSNKVTEKGKDVELRCDPISGHTALYWYRQSLGQGLEFLIYFQGNSAPDKSGLPSDRFSAERTGGSVSTLTIQRTQQEDSAVYLCASSLPTVGLAGLYEQYFGPGTRLTVT.

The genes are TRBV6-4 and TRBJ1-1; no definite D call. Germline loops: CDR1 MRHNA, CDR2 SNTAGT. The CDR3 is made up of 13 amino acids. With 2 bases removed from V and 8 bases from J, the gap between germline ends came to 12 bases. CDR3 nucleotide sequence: TGTGCCAGCAGTGACAGCCTGGGCCTCGAAGCTTTCTTT. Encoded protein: CASSDSLGLEAFF.

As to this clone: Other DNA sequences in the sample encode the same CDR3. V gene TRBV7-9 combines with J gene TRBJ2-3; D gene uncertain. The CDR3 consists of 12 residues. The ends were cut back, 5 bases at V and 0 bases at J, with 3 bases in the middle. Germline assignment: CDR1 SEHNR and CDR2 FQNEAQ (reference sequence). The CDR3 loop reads CASSPSTDTQYF. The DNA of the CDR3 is TGTGCCAGCAGCCCTAGCACAGATACGCAGTATTTT.

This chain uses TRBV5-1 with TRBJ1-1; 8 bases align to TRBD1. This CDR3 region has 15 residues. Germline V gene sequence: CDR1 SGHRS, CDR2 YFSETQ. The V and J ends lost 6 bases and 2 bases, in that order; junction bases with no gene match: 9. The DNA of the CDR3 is TGCGCCAGCAACCGGATGACAGGGGTAAACACTGAAGCTTTCTTT. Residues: CASNRMTGVNTEAFF. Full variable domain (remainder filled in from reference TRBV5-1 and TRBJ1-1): KAGVTQTPRYLIKTRGQQVTLSCSPISGHRSVSWYQQTPGQGLQFLFEYFSETQRNKGNFPGRFSGRQFSNSRSEMNVSTLELGDSALYLCASNRMTGVNTEAFFGQGTRLTVV.

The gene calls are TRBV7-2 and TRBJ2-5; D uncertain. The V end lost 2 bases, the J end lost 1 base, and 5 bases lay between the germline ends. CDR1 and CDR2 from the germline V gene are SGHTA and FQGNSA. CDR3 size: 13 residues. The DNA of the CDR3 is TGTGCCAGCAGCTTAAGCCGCCAAGAGACCCAGTACTTC. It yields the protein CASSLSRQETQYF.

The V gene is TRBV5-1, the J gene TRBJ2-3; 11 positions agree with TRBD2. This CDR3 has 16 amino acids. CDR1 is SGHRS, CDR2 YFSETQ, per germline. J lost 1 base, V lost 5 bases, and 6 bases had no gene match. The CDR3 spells CASSPLTSGGTDTQYF. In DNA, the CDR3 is TGCGCCAGCAGTCCACTGACTAGCGGGGGCACAGATACGCAGTATTTT.

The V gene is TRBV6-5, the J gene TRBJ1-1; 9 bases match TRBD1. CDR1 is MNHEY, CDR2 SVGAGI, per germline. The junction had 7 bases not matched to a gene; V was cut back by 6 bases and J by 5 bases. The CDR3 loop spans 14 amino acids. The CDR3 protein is CASSQTGGGTEAFF. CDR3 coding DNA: TGTGCCAGCAGCCAGACAGGGGGGGGGACTGAAGCTTTCTTT.

The CDR3 loop is CASSDRGHFSYEQYF. In nucleotides, the CDR3 is TGTGCCAGCAGCGACAGGGGGCACTTCTCCTACGAGCAGTACTTC. The J gene is TRBJ2-7, the V gene TRBV11-3; 10 nucleotides align to TRBD1. Germline-derived CDR1 and CDR2 are SGHNT and YENEEA. CDR3 length: 15 amino acids. After removal of 5 bases from V and 0 bases from J, the junction contained 4 bases not matched to a gene. The full variable domain, in which reference TRBV11-3 and TRBJ2-7 provide the parts outside the CDR3, is EAGVVQSPRYKIIEKKQPVAFWCNPISGHNTLYWYLQNLGQGPELLIRYENEEAVDDSQLPKDRFSAERLKGVDSTLKIQPAELGDSAVYLCASSDRGHFSYEQYFGPGTRLTVT.

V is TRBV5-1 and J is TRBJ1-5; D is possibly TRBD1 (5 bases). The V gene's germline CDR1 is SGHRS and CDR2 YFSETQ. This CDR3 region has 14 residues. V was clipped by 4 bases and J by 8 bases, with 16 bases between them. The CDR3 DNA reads TGCGCCAGCAGCCCCACAGCGGGGGGGGAGCCCCAGCATTTT. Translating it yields CASSPTAGGEPQHF.

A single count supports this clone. The CDR3 DNA reads as TGTGCCAGCAGCCAAGAACTAGCGCGAGCCTACAATGAGCAGTTCTTC. Its translation is CASSQELARAYNEQFF. The chain joins TRBV4-2 to TRBJ2-1, with TRBD2 matching 7 bases. CDR1 and CDR2 (germline): LGHNA, YNFKEQ. CDR3 length equals 16 residues. Unmatched junction bases numbered 4, after V lost 0 bases and J lost 2 bases.

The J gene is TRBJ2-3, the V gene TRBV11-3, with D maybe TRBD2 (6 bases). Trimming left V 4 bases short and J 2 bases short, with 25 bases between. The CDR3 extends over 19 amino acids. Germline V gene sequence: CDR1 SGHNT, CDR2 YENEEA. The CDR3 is CASSSPLRDLAAATDTQYF. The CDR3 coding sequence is TGTGCCAGCAGCTCTCCCCTACGAGATTTAGCGGCCGCCACAGATACGCAGTATTTT.

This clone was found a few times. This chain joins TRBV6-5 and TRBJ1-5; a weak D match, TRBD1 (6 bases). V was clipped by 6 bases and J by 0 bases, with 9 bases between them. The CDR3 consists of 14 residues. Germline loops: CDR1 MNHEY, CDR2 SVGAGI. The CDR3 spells CASRGGYSNQPQHF. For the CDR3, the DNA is TGTGCCAGCAGAGGGGGATATAGCAATCAGCCCCAGCATTTT.

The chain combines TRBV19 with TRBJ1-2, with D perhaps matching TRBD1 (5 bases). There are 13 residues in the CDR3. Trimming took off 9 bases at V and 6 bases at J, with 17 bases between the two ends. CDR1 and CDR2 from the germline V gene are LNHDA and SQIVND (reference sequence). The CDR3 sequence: CASRQSPPNGYTF. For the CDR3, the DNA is TGTGCCAGCAGACAGTCCCCTCCTAATGGCTACACCTTC.

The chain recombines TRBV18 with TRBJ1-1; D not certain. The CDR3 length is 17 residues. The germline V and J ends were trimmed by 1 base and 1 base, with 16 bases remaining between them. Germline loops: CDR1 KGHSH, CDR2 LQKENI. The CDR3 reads CASSPRGLESRNTEAFF. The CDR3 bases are TGTGCCAGCTCACCACGAGGTTTGGAGTCGAGGAACACTGAAGCTTTCTTT.

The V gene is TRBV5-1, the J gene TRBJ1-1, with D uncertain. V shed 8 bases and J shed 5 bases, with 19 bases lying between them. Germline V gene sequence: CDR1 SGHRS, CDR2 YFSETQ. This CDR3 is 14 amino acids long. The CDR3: CASSIQVGATEAFF. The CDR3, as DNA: TGCGCCAGTTCGATTCAAGTTGGAGCGACTGAAGCTTTCTTT.

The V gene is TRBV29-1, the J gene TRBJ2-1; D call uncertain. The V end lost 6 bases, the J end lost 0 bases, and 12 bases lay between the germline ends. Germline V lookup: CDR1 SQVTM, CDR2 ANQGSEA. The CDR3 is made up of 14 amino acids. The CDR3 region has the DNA TGCAGCGTCCACCTCGCGAGCTCCTACAATGAGCAGTTCTTC. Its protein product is CSVHLASSYNEQFF.

This chain's CDR3 is CASSQQSATNEKLFF. CDR3 DNA sequence: TGCGCCAGCAGCCAACAATCGGCAACTAATGAAAAACTGTTTTTT. The V and J genes are TRBV4-1 and TRBJ1-4; the D is unclear. Trimming took 2 bases from V and 0 from J, leaving 7 bases between them. This CDR3 contains 15 residues. Germline V gene lookup returns CDR1 MGHRA and CDR2 YSYEKL.

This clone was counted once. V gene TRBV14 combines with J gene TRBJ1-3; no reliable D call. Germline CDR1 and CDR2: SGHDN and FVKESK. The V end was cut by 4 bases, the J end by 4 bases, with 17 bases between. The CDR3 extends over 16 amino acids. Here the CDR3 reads CASSPLQTSWGNTIYF. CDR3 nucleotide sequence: TGTGCCAGCAGCCCCTTACAGACCTCATGGGGAAACACCATATATTTT.

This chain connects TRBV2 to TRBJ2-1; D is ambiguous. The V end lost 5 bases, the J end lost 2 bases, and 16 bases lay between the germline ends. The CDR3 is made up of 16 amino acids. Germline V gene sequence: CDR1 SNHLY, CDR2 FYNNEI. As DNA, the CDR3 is TGTGCCAGCAGTAATCCCCTGGAGCTGCCCTACAATGAGCAGTTCTTC. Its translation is CASSNPLELPYNEQFF.

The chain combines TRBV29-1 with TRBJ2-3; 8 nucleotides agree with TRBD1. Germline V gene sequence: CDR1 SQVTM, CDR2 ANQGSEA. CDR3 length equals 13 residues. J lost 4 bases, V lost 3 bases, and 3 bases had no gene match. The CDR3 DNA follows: TGCAGCGTTGACAGGGGGCTCCCAGATACGCAGTATTTT. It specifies CSVDRGLPDTQYF.

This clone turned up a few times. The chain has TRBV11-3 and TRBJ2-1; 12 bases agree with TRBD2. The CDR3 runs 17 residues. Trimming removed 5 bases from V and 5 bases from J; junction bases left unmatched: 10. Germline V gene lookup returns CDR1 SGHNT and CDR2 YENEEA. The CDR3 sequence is CASSPYPSGRAHNEQFF. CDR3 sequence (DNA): TGTGCCAGCAGCCCCTACCCTAGCGGGAGGGCACACAATGAGCAGTTCTTC.